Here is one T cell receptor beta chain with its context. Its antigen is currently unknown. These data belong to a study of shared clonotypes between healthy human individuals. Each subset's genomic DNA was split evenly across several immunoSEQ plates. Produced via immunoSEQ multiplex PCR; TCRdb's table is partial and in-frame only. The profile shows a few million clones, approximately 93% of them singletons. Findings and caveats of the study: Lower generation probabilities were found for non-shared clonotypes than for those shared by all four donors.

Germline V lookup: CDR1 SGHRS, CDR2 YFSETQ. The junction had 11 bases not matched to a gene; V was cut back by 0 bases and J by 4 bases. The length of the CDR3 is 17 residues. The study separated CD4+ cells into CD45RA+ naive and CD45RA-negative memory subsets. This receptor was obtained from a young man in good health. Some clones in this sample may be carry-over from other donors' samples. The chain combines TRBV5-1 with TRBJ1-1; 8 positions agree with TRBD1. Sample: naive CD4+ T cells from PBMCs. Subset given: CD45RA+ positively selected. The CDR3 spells CASSLVQGARRGTEAFF. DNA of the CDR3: TGCGCCAGCAGCTTGGTTCAGGGGGCGCGAAGAGGCACTGAAGCTTTCTTT.